The clone carrying this T cell receptor (beta chain) was detected ten times or more. The antigen is unknown. Preparing the TCRbeta library involved the use of unique molecular identifiers. Via MiXCR, TCRdb re-called the PCR reads, giving one row per CDR3 protein. Among under 250,000 distinct CDR3 sequences listed, roughly 7.1% were seen once. This sample was taken from a study of T-cell reconstitution after alpha-beta-depleted transplantation in children. The germline V and J ends were trimmed by 7 bases and 5 bases, with 15 bases remaining between them. Germline values: CDR1 MNHEY, CDR2 SVGAGI. The CDR3 covers 14 residues. Regarding the study as a whole: Alpha-beta T cells about two months after transplant reportedly derived from several hundred expanded graft clones.

The chain recombines TRBV6-5 with TRBJ2-1; D is undetermined. The TCR sequence derives from a boy aged 2 to 9 with acute lymphoblastic leukemia, due to receive a stem cell transplant. This sample comprised PBMCs, obtained before TCRalphabeta/CD19-depleted stem cell transplant. CDR3 sequence (DNA): TGTGCCAGCACCGCGACTGGTTTCAACAATGAGCAGTTCTTC. Amino acid sequence: CASTATGFNNEQFF.